This T cell receptor (beta chain) was captured by sequencing in a study of blood T cell repertoires in COVID-19. This clone came up many times. The CDR3 sequence is 17 residues long. V was clipped by 3 bases and J by 0 bases; unmatched bases: 10. Germline V gene data show CDR1 as KGHSH and CDR2 as LQKENI. Under the authors' procedure: Estimation of nucleated cell counts relied on the amplification of reference gene primers. Assay: immunoSEQ multiplex PCR; the TCRdb copy retains only in-frame clones and omits some. The V and J calls and clone size come from that table; D and trimming were worked out from the DNA. The sample shows about 270,000 clones, 85% to 95% of them seen only once.

The receptor's source is a man in his forties who had been exposed to COVID-19. The chain recombines TRBV18 with TRBJ1-1, with 7 bases matching TRBD1. The material sequenced was PBMCs or T cells enriched from blood (not recorded which). CDR3 residues: CASSPGAGGTMNTEAFF. The CDR3 nucleotides read TGTGCCAGCTCACCCGGGGCAGGGGGAACGATGAACACTGAAGCTTTCTTT.